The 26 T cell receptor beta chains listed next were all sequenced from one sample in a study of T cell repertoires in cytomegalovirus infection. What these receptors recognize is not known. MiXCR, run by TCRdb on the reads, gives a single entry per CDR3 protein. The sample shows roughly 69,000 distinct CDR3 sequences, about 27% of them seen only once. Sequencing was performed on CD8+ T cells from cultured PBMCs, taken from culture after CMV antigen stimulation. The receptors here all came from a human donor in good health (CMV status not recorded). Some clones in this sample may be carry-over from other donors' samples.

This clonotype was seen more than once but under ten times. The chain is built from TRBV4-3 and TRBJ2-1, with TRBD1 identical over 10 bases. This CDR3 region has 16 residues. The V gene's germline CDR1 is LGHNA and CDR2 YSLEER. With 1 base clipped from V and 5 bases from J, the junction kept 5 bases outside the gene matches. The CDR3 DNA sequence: TGCGCCAGCAGCCAAGTTGACAGGGGGCTGGACAATGAGCAGTTCTTC. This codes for CASSQVDRGLDNEQFF.

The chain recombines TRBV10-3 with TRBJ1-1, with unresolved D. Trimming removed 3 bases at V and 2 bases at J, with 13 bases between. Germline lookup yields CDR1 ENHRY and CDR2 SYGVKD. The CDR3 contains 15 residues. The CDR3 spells CAISEPLKINTEAFF. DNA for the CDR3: TGTGCCATCAGTGAACCGCTTAAGATAAACACTGAAGCTTTCTTT.

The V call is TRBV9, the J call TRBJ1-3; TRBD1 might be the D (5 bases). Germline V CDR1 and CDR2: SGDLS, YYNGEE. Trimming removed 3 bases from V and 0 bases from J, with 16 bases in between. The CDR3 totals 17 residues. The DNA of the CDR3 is TGTGCCAGCAGCGGACCGGCGCTTGGGGGCTCTGGAAACACCATATATTTT. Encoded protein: CASSGPALGGSGNTIYF. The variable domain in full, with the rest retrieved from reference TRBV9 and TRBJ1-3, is DSGVTQTPKHLITATGQRVTLRCSPRSGDLSVYWYQQSLDQGLQFLIQYYNGEERAKGNILERFSAQQFPDLHSELNLSSLELGDSALYFCASSGPALGGSGNTIYFGEGSWLTVV.

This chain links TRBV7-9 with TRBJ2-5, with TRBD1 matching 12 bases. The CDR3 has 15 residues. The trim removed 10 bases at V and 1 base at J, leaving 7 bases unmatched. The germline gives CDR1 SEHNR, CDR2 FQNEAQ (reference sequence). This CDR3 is CATKGDRGLQETQYF. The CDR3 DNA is TGTGCCACCAAGGGGGACAGGGGGCTCCAAGAGACCCAGTACTTC. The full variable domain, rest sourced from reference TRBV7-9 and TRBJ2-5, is DTGVSQNPRHKITKRGQNVTFRCDPISEHNRLYWYRQTLGQGPEFLTYFQNEAQLEKSRLLSDRFSAERPKGSFSTLEIQRTEQGDSAMYLCATKGDRGLQETQYFGPGTRLLVL.

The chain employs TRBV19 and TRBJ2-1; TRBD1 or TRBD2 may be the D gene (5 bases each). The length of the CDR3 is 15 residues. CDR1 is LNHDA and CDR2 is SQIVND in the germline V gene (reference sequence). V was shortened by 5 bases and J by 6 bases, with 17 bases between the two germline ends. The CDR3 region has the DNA TGTGCCAGTAGTCCCCGGCTCGGGACCCTCAATGAGCAGTTCTTC. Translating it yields CASSPRLGTLNEQFF. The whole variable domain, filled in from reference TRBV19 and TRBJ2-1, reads DGGITQSPKYLFRKEGQNVTLSCEQNLNHDAMYWYRQDPGQGLRLIYYSQIVNDFQKGDIAEGYSVSREKKESFPLTVTSAQKNPTAFYLCASSPRLGTLNEQFFGPGTRLTVL.

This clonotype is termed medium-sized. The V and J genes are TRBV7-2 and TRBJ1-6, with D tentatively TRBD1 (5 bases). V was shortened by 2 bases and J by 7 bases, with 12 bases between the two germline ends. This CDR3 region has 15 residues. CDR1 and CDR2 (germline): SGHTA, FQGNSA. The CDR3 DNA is TGTGCCAGCAGCTTAAGCCAGGGAGGCAATTCACCCCTCCACTTT. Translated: CASSLSQGGNSPLHF. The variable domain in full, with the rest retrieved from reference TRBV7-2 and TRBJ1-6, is GAGVSQSPSNKVTEKGKDVELRCDPISGHTALYWYRQSLGQGLEFLIYFQGNSAPDKSGLPSDRFSAERTGGSVSTLTIQRTQQEDSAVYLCASSLSQGGNSPLHFGNGTRLTVT.

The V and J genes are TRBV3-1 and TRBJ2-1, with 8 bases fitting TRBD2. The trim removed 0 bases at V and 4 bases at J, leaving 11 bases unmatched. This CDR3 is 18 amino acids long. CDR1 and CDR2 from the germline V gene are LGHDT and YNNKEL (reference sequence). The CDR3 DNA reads TGTGCCAGCAGCCAAGATACGGGAGGGCCCTCGAGTTACAATGAGCAGTTCTTC. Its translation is CASSQDTGGPSSYNEQFF.

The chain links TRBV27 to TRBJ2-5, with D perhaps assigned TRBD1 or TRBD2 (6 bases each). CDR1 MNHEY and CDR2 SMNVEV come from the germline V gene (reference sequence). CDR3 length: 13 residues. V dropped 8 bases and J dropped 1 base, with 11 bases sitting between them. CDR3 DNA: TGTGCCAGCTTAGGGGGGCCCCAAGAGACCCAGTACTTC. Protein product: CASLGGPQETQYF.

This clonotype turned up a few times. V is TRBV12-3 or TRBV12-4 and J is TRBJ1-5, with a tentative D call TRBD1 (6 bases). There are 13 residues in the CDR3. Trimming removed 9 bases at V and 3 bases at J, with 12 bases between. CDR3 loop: CASQGTYNQPQHF. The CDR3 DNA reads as TGTGCCAGTCAGGGGACCTACAATCAGCCCCAGCATTTT.

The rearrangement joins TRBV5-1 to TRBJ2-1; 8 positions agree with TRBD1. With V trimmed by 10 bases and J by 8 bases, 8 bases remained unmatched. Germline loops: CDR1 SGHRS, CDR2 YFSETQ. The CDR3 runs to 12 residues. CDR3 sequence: CASQGAFDEQFF. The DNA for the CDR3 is TGCGCCTCCCAGGGGGCGTTTGATGAGCAGTTCTTC.

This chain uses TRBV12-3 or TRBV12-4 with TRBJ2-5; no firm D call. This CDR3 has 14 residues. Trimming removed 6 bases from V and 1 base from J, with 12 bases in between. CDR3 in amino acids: CASSPSSSQETQYF. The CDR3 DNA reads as TGTGCCAGCAGCCCCTCCTCGTCCCAAGAGACCCAGTACTTC.

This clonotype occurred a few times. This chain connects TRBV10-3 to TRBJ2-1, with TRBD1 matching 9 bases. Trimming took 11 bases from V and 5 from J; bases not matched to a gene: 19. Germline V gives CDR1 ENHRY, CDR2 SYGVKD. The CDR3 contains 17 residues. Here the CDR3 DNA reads TGTGCCGTCGGGGGGCACCGGGACAGGGCTTACCACAATGAGCAGTTCTTC. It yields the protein CAVGGHRDRAYHNEQFF.

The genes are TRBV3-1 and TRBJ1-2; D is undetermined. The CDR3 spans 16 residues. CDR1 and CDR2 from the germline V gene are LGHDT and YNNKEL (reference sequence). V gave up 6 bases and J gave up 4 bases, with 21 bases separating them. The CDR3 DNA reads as TGTGCCAGCAGTCTCCTGGGGAAGGAGGGAGCCTATGGCTACACCTTC. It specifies CASSLLGKEGAYGYTF.

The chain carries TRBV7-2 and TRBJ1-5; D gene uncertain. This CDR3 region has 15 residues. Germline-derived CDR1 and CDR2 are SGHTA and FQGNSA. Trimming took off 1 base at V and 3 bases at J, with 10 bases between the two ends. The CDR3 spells CASSLGGMVNQPQHF. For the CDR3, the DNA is TGTGCCAGCAGCTTAGGAGGGATGGTCAATCAGCCCCAGCATTTT.

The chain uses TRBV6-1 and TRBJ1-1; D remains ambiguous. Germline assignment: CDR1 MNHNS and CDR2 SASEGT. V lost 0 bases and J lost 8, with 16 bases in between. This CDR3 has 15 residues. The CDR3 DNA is TGTGCCAGCAGTGAAGCTGGCCATAGCGGTGCCGAAGCTTTCTTT. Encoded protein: CASSEAGHSGAEAFF.

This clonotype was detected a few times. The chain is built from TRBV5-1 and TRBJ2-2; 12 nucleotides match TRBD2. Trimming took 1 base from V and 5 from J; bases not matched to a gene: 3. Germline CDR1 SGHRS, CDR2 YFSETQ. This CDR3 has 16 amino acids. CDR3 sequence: CASSLRLAGVTGELFF. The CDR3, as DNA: TGCGCCAGCAGCTTGAGACTAGCGGGAGTTACCGGGGAGCTGTTTTTT.

CDR3 sequence: CASSPGLNIYEQYF. The CDR3 region has the DNA TGTGCCAGCAGCCCGGGACTGAACATTTACGAGCAGTACTTC. The chain is built from TRBV27 and TRBJ2-7; D might be TRBD2 (6 bases). The ends were cut back, 6 bases at V and 4 bases at J, with 16 bases in the middle. CDR3 length equals 14 residues. CDR1 MNHEY and CDR2 SMNVEV come from the germline V gene (reference sequence).

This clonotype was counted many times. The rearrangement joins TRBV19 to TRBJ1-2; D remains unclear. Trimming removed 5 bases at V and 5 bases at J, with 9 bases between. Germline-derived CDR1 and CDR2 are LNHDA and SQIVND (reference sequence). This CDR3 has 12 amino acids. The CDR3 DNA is TGTGCCAGTAGTTTTGGACTGTATGGCTACACCTTC. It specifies CASSFGLYGYTF.

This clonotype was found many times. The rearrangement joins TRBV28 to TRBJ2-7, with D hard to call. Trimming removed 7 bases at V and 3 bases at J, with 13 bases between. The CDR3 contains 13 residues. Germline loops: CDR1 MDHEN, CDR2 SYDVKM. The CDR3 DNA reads TGTGCCAGCAACCCAGGTGGGCTCTACGAGCAGTACTTC. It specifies CASNPGGLYEQYF.

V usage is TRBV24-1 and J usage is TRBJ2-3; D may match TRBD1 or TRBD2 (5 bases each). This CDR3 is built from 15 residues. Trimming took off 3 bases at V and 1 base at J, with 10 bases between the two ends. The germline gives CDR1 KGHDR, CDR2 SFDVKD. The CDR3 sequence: CATSDGGRRTDTQYF. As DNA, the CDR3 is TGTGCCACCAGTGATGGGGGTCGGCGCACAGATACGCAGTATTTT.

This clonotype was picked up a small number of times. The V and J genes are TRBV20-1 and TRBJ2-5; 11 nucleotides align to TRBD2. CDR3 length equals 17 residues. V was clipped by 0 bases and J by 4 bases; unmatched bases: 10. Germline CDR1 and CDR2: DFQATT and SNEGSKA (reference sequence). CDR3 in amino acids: CSARDLENSGGVETQYF. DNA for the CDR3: TGCAGTGCTAGAGATCTGGAGAATAGCGGGGGGGTAGAGACCCAGTACTTC.

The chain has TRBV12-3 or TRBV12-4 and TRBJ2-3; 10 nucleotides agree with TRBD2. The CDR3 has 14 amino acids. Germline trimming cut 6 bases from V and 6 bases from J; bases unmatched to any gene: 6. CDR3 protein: CASSRTSGADTQYF. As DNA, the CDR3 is TGTGCCAGCAGCCGTACTAGCGGGGCTGATACGCAGTATTTT.

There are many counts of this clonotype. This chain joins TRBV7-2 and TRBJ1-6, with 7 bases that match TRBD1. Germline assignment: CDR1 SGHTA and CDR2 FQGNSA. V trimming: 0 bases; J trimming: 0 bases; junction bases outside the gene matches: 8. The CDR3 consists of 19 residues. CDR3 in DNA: TGTGCCAGCAGCTTAGCGGAGGGGGCATCAAGCTCCTATAATTCACCCCTCCACTTT. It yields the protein CASSLAEGASSSYNSPLHF.

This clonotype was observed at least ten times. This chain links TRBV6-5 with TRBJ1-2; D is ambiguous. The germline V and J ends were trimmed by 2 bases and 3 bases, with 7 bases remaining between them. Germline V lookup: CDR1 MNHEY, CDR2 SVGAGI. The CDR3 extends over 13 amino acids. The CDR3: CASSYGQDYGYTF. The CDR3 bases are TGTGCCAGCAGTTACGGGCAGGACTATGGCTACACCTTC.

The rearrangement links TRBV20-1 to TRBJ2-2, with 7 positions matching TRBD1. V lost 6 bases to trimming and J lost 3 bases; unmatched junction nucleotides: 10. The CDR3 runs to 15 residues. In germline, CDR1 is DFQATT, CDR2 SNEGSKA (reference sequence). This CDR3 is CSAPPGTAYTGELFF. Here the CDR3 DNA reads TGCAGTGCACCACCGGGGACAGCATACACCGGGGAGCTGTTTTTT.

Here the CDR3 reads CASSYDRAGNTGELFF. The CDR3 DNA reads TGTGCCAGCAGTTATGACAGGGCGGGGAACACCGGGGAGCTGTTTTTT. This chain links TRBV6-2 or TRBV6-3 with TRBJ2-2; 7 bases fit TRBD1. Germline CDR1 is MNHEY and CDR2 is SVGEGT. This CDR3 comprises 16 residues. V dropped 3 bases and J dropped 1; count of bases not matched to a gene: 5.